This T cell receptor (beta chain) derives from a study of cytomegalovirus exposure and HLA in healthy donors. Study at large: About 200 million T cells yielded more than 95 million unique TCR beta sequences, as an earlier analysis found. General observations from the study: Later work found most CMV-associated TCR beta chains apparently HLA-restricted. Researchers reported in a later analysis that common viral pathogens appeared linked to several top clusters.

A word on this clone: Its antigen is as yet unknown.

PCR was performed using 60 Vbeta and 13 Jbeta primers. Authors' analysis steps: Later, an analysis found about 80 million unique TCR beta chains, and roughly 10 million of these were shared. Generated by immunoSEQ multiplex PCR, the TCRdb table keeps only in-frame clones and is missing some. The V and J calls and clone size were taken over from that table, and D and trimming were inferred from the DNA. Here the sample spans around 120,000 clones, 81% being singletons. The CDR3 extends over 16 amino acids. Trimming took 1 base from V and 5 from J; bases not matched to a gene: 7. Germline-derived CDR1 and CDR2 are SGHVS and FNYEAQ.

This chain links TRBV7-6 with TRBJ2-5; the match to TRBD2 covers 10 bases. The sample was PBMCs. The clonotype was recovered from a man aged 18 to 29 in good health and CMV-seronegative. CDR3 sequence (DNA): TGTGCCAGCAGCTTAGGAGCGGGGGGGCCATCGGAGACCCAGTACTTC. Its translation: CASSLGAGGPSETQYF.